This T cell receptor beta chain was captured in a study of T cell repertoires in cytomegalovirus infection. About the study: The study used recently identified HLA-C-restricted and well-studied HLA-B-restricted CMV epitopes. From public TCR beta signatures came an indication of both CMV infection and matching HLA type.

In TCRdb, the reads were re-called with MiXCR into one record per CDR3 protein. The data show some 560,000 distinct CDR3 sequences, about 40% seen once. About this clonotype itself: The antigen is unknown.

The germline CDR1 and CDR2 sequences are DFQATT and SNEGSKA (reference sequence). V lost 0 bases, J lost 7 bases, and 13 bases lay in between. This CDR3 has 13 amino acids. Study-wide results and limits: The study found HLA-C-restricted CMV-specific TCR beta clonotypes dominating the ex vivo response.

The TCR sequence derives from a human donor in good health (CMV status not recorded). Some clones in this sample may be carry-over from other donors' samples. The sample here was cultured PBMCs, taken from culture after CMV antigen stimulation. The chain has TRBV20-1 and TRBJ2-7; D gene unclear. CDR3 DNA sequence: TGCAGTGCTAGAGAGGCTTATTTGTGGGAGCAGTACTTC. The encoded protein is CSAREAYLWEQYF.